This T cell receptor beta chain was profiled in a study of control samples from healthy donors and cancer patients (TCRdb year 2020). Library preparation employed the immunoSEQ multiplex PCR assay. TCRdb carries this immuneACCESS record with in-frame sequences only. Its versions omit some clonotypes, under half of them owing to an unresolved V gene in the studies checked, with the rest unexplained. Counted in this sample were some 96,000 clones; more than 80% of them appeared once. The ten most abundant clones make up 8% to 9.5% of the sample. For this clone: There is no known antigen for this receptor. There are no base qualities to consult, and no much larger clone falls within one base.

Taken from cysteine to phenylalanine, the CDR3 has 14 residues. Of the read, only the CDR3 DNA is kept; its 42 bases are in frame from base 1. Looking up the germline V gene (reference sequence) yields CDR1 MNHEY and CDR2 SMNVEV. For this chain, trimming is 7 bases at the V end and 1 base at the J end, and the number of junction bases without a gene match is 6. The specimen sequenced was blood. The chain is assembled from TRBV27 and TRBJ1-1; the junction holds 7 bases that match TRBD1. The TCR comes from a man aged 18 to 35 in good health. CDR3 protein: CASTSGQTNTEAFF. The nucleotide sequence reads TGTGCCAGCACCTCGGGACAGACGAACACTGAAGCTTTCTTT.